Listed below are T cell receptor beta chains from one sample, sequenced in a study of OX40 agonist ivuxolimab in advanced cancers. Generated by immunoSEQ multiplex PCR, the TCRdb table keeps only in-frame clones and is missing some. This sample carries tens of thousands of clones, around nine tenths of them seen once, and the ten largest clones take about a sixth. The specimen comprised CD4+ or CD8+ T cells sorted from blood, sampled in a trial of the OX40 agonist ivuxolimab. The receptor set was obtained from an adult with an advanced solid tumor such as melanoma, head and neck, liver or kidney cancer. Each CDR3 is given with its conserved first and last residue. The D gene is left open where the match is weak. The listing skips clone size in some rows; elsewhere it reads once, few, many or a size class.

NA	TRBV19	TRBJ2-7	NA	CASSIGQGSGSHSYEQYF	TGTGCCAGTAGTATAGGACAGGGCAGCGGGAGCCACTCCTACGAGCAGTACTTC
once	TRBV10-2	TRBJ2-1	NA	CASAEGPEQFF	TGCGCCAGCGCCGAGGGTCCGGAGCAGTTCTTC
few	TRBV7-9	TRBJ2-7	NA	CASSSSRSYEQYF	TGTGCCAGCAGCTCAAGCCGGTCCTACGAGCAGTACTTC
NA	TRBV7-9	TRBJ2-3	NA	CASNGLNTDTQYF	TGTGCCAGCAATGGACTTAACACAGATACGCAGTATTTT
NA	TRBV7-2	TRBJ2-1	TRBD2	CASSSLAGGYNEQFF	TGTGCCAGCAGCTCCCTAGCGGGGGGGTACAATGAGCAGTTCTTC
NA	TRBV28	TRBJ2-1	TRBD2	CATHSSGGPYNEQFF	TGTGCCACTCATTCTTCGGGGGGACCCTACAATGAGCAGTTCTTC
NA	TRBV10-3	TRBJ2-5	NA	CAISDLKETQYF	TGTGCCATCAGTGACCTTAAAGAGACCCAGTACTTC
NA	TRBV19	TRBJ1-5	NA	CASSILPRGSNQPQHF	TGTGCCAGTAGTATTCTCCCCAGGGGTAGCAATCAGCCCCAGCATTTT
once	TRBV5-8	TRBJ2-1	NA	CASSLWREQFF	TGTGCCAGCAGCTTGTGGCGTGAGCAGTTCTTC
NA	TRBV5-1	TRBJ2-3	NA	CASSLGGLPRDTQYF	TGCGCCAGCAGCTTGGGAGGCCTTCCTAGGGATACGCAGTATTTT
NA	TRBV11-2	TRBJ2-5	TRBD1	CASSRQGVETQYF	TGTGCCAGCAGCCGACAGGGAGTTGAGACCCAGTACTTC
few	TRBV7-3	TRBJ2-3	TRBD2	CASTPGLAGTDTQYF	TGTGCCAGCACCCCCGGACTAGCGGGAACAGATACGCAGTATTTT
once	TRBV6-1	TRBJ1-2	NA	CASREQGIYGYTF	TGTGCCAGCAGGGAGCAGGGGATCTATGGCTACACCTTC
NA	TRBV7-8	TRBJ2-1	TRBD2	CASSLGLAGGSYNEQFF	TGTGCCAGCAGCTTGGGACTAGCGGGAGGGTCCTACAATGAGCAGTTCTTC
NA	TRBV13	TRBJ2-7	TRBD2	CASSLRLALAGGPYEQYF	TGTGCCAGCAGCTTAAGGCTCGCACTAGCGGGAGGGCCTTACGAGCAGTACTTC
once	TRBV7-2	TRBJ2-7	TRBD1	CASSYLGQGFAEQYF	TGTGCCAGCAGCTACCTCGGACAGGGGTTCGCCGAGCAGTACTTC
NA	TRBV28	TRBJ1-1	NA	CASSWGEAEAFF	TGTGCCAGCAGTTGGGGGGAGGCTGAAGCTTTCTTT
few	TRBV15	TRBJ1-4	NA	CATSSTGIGEKLFF	TGTGCCACCAGCAGTACAGGGATAGGCGAAAAACTGTTTTTT
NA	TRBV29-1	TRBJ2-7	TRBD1	CSVRQGSSYEQYF	TGCAGCGTTCGACAGGGAAGCTCCTACGAGCAGTACTTC
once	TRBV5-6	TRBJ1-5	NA	CASSLAVTDSNQPQHF	TGTGCCAGCAGCTTGGCCGTGACAGATAGCAATCAGCCCCAGCATTTT
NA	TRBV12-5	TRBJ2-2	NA	CASGLVRGPNGELFF	TGTGCTAGTGGTTTGGTAAGAGGGCCCAACGGGGAGCTGTTTTTT
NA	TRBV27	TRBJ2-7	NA	CASSRQASSYEQYF	TGTGCCAGCAGTAGACAGGCGAGCTCCTACGAGCAGTACTTC
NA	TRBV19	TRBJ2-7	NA	CASSIAVPVAAVEGYEQYF	TGTGCCAGTAGTATAGCGGTCCCGGTAGCTGCGGTTGAGGGGTACGAGCAGTACTTC
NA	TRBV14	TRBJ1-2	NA	CASSQDRLANYGYTF	TGTGCCAGCAGCCAAGATCGACTCGCTAACTATGGCTACACCTTC
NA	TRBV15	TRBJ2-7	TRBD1	CATSRDGQAYEQYF	TGTGCCACCAGCAGAGATGGACAGGCCTACGAGCAGTACTTC
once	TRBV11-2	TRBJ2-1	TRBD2	CASGGLAGKNEQFF	TGTGCCAGCGGTGGACTAGCGGGAAAGAATGAGCAGTTCTTC
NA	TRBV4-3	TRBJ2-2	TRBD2	CASSTRAGEETGELFF	TGCGCCAGCAGCACCCGAGCGGGAGAGGAGACCGGGGAGCTGTTTTTT
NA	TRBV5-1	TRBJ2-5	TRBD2	CASSPSLAGVLYQETQYF	TGCGCCAGCAGCCCCTCACTAGCGGGAGTCTTGTACCAAGAGACCCAGTACTTC
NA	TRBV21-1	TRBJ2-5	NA	CEYREGLKAWETQYF	TGTGAGTACCGGGAGGGACTTAAGGCGTGGGAGACCCAGTACTTC
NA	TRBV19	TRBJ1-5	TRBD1	CASSPGQGGQPQHF	TGTGCCAGTAGTCCCGGACAGGGCGGGCAGCCCCAGCATTTT
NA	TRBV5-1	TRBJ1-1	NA	CASSQGSNTEAFF	TGCGCCAGCAGTCAGGGGTCGAACACTGAAGCTTTCTTT
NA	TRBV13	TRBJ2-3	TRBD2	CASSGEGTSGGTDTQYF	TGTGCCAGCAGCGGGGAAGGGACTAGCGGGGGCACAGATACGCAGTATTTT
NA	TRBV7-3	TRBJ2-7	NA	CASSLSLAADSYEQYF	TGTGCCAGCAGCTTAAGTCTTGCAGCCGACTCCTACGAGCAGTACTTC
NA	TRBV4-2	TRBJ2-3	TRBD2	CASSQAPSGILADTQYF	TGTGCCAGCAGCCAAGCCCCTAGCGGGATTCTTGCAGATACGCAGTATTTT
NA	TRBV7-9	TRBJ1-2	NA	CASSLEDGADYGYTF	TGTGCCAGCAGCTTAGAGGACGGAGCGGATTATGGCTACACCTTC
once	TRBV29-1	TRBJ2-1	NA	CSAHSYNEQFF	TGCAGCGCGCACTCCTACAATGAGCAGTTCTTC
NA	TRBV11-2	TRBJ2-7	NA	CASSDSRDSYEQYF	TGTGCCAGCAGCGACAGCAGGGACTCCTACGAGCAGTACTTC
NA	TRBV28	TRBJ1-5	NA	CASKVVGTRSNQPQHF	TGTGCCAGCAAGGTAGTCGGGACAAGGAGCAATCAGCCCCAGCATTTT
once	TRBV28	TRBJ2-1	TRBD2	CASSLGLADSYNEQFF	TGTGCCAGCAGCCTAGGACTAGCGGACTCCTACAATGAGCAGTTCTTC
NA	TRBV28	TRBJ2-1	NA	CASSVVPAGNEQFF	TGTGCCAGCAGTGTGGTTCCGGCGGGCAATGAGCAGTTCTTC
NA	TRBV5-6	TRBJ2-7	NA	CASSFSTGGWTYEQYF	TGTGCCAGCAGCTTTAGTACTGGAGGGTGGACCTACGAGCAGTACTTC
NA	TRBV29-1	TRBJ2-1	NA	CSVEDPQRRAYNEQFF	TGCAGCGTTGAAGACCCCCAGAGGAGGGCCTACAATGAGCAGTTCTTC
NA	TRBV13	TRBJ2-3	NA	CASSSRVDPTDTQYF	TGTGCCAGCAGCTCCAGAGTGGATCCAACAGATACGCAGTATTTT
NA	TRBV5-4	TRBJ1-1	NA	CASSLSLENTEAFF	TGTGCCAGCAGCTTGAGTTTGGAGAACACTGAAGCTTTCTTT
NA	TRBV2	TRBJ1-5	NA	CASSGPDRNQPQHF	TGTGCCAGCAGTGGCCCTGATAGGAATCAGCCCCAGCATTTT
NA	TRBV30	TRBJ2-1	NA	CAWSVLGVEQFF	TGTGCCTGGAGTGTATTAGGCGTTGAGCAGTTCTTC
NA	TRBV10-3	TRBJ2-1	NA	CAISEGPVGEQFF	TGTGCCATCAGTGAGGGACCAGTCGGTGAGCAGTTCTTC
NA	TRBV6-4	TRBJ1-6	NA	CASSDMGQGDYNSPLHF	TGTGCCAGCAGTGACATGGGACAAGGGGACTATAATTCACCCCTCCACTTT
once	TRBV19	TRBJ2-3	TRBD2	CASRILAGADTQYF	TGTGCCAGTAGGATACTAGCGGGAGCAGATACGCAGTATTTT
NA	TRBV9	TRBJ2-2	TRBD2	CASSSGGDGELFF	TGTGCCAGCAGCAGCGGGGGCGACGGGGAGCTGTTTTTT
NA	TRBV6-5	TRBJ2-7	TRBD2	CASTWTSGIYYEQYF	TGTGCCAGCACTTGGACTAGCGGGATCTATTACGAGCAGTACTTC